The 18 T cell receptor beta chains below all came from one sample that was sequenced in a study of radiation and T cells in renal cell carcinoma. The sample's time point: baseline pretreatment blood. The treatment was: 15 Gy SBRT to primary tumor, nephrectomy 4 weeks later. The repertoire was sequenced with immunoSEQ multiplex PCR; TCRdb's copy has only in-frame clones and lacks some. The sample holds under 65,000 clones, roughly three quarters seen once. Sequencing was performed on blood, taken from a patient whose treatment included radiotherapy and nephrectomy. Receptor source: a man in his 60s with renal cell carcinoma.

The chain recombines TRBV10-3 with TRBJ2-1, with D perhaps matching TRBD1 or TRBD2 (6 bases each). Germline V CDR1 and CDR2: ENHRY, SYGVKD. The CDR3 loop spans 16 amino acids. The V gene lost 6 bases and the J gene lost 5 bases, with 20 bases spanning the gap. CDR3 nucleotide sequence: TGTGCCATCAGGCCGGGGACATCGGGAGACGACAATGAGCAGTTCTTC. Translation gives CAIRPGTSGDDNEQFF.

The rearrangement joins TRBV7-2 to TRBJ2-3; TRBD2 matches 8 bases. V trimming: 5 bases; J trimming: 2 bases; junction bases outside the gene matches: 9. Germline V CDR1 and CDR2: SGHTA, FQGNSA. CDR3 size: 16 residues. CDR3 in amino acids: CASSRRAGGPTDTQYF. For the CDR3, the DNA is TGTGCCAGCAGCCGTAGGGCGGGGGGCCCCACAGATACGCAGTATTTT.

V usage is TRBV5-4 and J usage is TRBJ1-1; 7 nucleotides agree with TRBD1. CDR1 SGHNT and CDR2 YYREEE come from the germline V gene (reference sequence). Losses at the gene ends were 0 bases for V and 2 bases for J; bases not matched to a gene: 7. The length of the CDR3 is 16 residues. Here the CDR3 DNA reads TGTGCCAGCAGCTTGGGACCCGGACAGGCTAACACTGAAGCTTTCTTT. Protein sequence: CASSLGPGQANTEAFF.

V and J are TRBV19 and TRBJ1-2; no firm D call. Trimming removed 6 bases at V and 4 bases at J, with 15 bases between. CDR1 and CDR2 from the germline V gene are LNHDA and SQIVND (reference sequence). This CDR3 is 14 amino acids long. CDR3 in amino acids: CASRGPTRGYGYTF. As DNA, the CDR3 is TGTGCCAGTAGAGGACCTACACGAGGCTATGGCTACACCTTC.

V usage is TRBV30 and J usage is TRBJ1-3; a weak D match, TRBD1 (6 bases). Deletions cut 3 bases from V and 4 bases from J, with 16 bases between. The CDR3 is made up of 15 amino acids. CDR1 GTSNPN and CDR2 SVGIG come from the germline V gene (reference sequence). CDR3 protein: CAWSEQGTWGNTIYF. The DNA of the CDR3 is TGTGCCTGGAGCGAACAGGGTACTTGGGGAAACACCATATATTTT.

V usage is TRBV11-3 and J usage is TRBJ2-1, with a tentative D call TRBD2 (5 bases). Trimming removed 4 bases from V and 2 bases from J, with 12 bases in between. Germline lookup yields CDR1 SGHNT and CDR2 YENEEA. The CDR3 spans 15 residues. CDR3 sequence (DNA): TGTGCCAGCAGCTCCCGGGATGAAACCTACAATGAGCAGTTCTTC. It specifies CASSSRDETYNEQFF.

V usage is TRBV21-1 and J usage is TRBJ2-7; TRBD1, the table's D call, was not compared with the DNA. TRBV21-1 is designated a pseudogene. The length of the CDR3 is 16 residues. The CDR3 DNA reads as TGTGCCAGCAGCCGACAGGGGGCTCAGTTATACTACGAGCAGTACGTC. Translation: CASSRQGAQLYYEQYV.

The V call is TRBV5-1, the J call TRBJ2-7, with 7 bases fitting TRBD1. Per germline, CDR1 SGHRS and CDR2 YFSETQ. The V gene end was trimmed by 4 bases and the J gene end by 5 bases; junction bases not matched to a gene: 9. This CDR3 spans 14 amino acids. The CDR3 reads CASSPGTASDEQYF. CDR3 DNA sequence: TGCGCCAGCAGCCCCGGGACAGCATCTGACGAGCAGTACTTC. The full variable domain, with the rest looked up from reference TRBV5-1 and TRBJ2-7, is KAGVTQTPRYLIKTRGQQVTLSCSPISGHRSVSWYQQTPGQGLQFLFEYFSETQRNKGNFPGRFSGRQFSNSRSEMNVSTLELGDSALYLCASSPGTASDEQYFGPGTRLTVT.

The V gene is TRBV19, the J gene TRBJ2-3, with D tentatively TRBD2 (6 bases). This CDR3 spans 14 amino acids. Germline CDR1 is LNHDA and CDR2 is SQIVND (reference sequence). Trimming cost V 3 bases and J 2 bases, with 9 bases left between them. CDR3 nucleotides: TGTGCCAGTAGTATGCGGGGAGACACAGATACGCAGTATTTT. It encodes CASSMRGDTDTQYF.

J is TRBJ2-2 and V is TRBV11-3; 11 bases map to TRBD2. CDR1 and CDR2 (germline): SGHNT, YENEEA. V shed 5 bases and J 7 bases; nucleotides not matched to a gene: 15. The CDR3 totals 18 residues. The CDR3 reads CASSDPLAGGPGSGELFF. The CDR3 coding sequence is TGTGCCAGCAGCGACCCCTTAGCGGGAGGGCCGGGTAGCGGGGAGCTGTTTTTT.

The chain employs TRBV7-2 and TRBJ2-7; D remains ambiguous. V shed 1 base and J shed 0 bases, with 10 bases lying between them. The CDR3 has 15 amino acids. The germline gives CDR1 SGHTA, CDR2 FQGNSA. In DNA, the CDR3 is TGTGCCAGCAGCTTAGGCTGGGCAGGCTCCTACGAGCAGTACGTC. Translated, it gives CASSLGWAGSYEQYV.

This chain links TRBV2 with TRBJ1-6, with D possibly being TRBD1 (6 bases). The CDR3 length is 16 residues. The germline CDR1 and CDR2 sequences are SNHLY and FYNNEI. The germline V and J ends were trimmed by 6 bases and 0 bases, with 12 bases remaining between them. DNA of the CDR3: TGTGCCAGCAGGGGGGGGCACAGCTCCTATAATTCACCCCTCCACTTT. It codes for CASRGGHSSYNSPLHF.

The rearrangement uses TRBV7-2 and TRBJ2-7; D is unclear. The CDR3 spans 15 residues. Trimming removed 5 bases from V and 0 bases from J, with 14 bases in between. The germline V gene encodes CDR1 SGHTA and CDR2 FQGNSA. The CDR3 nucleotides are TGTGCCAGCAGCACCTCACTCTACTTCTCCTACGAGCAGTACTTC. This translates into CASSTSLYFSYEQYF.

The chain combines TRBV13 with TRBJ1-6, with 7 bases lining up with TRBD1. Trimming took 2 bases from V and 8 from J; bases not matched to a gene: 18. This CDR3 has 19 residues. CDR1 and CDR2 from the germline V gene are PRHDT and FYEKMQ (reference sequence). CDR3 in DNA: TGTGCCAGCAGCTTAAAGGGAACAGGGGCCGGTCCCAGGGATTCACCCCTCCACTTT. Its protein product is CASSLKGTGAGPRDSPLHF.

The chain employs TRBV11-2 and TRBJ1-3; D uncertain. There are 16 residues in the CDR3. The V and J ends lost 5 bases and 0 bases respectively, with 14 bases between them. Germline V gene lookup returns CDR1 SGHAT and CDR2 FQNNGV. CDR3 nucleotides: TGTGCCAGCAGCGTGGTGAGGTCTGCCTCTGGAAACACCATATATTTT. Translation gives CASSVVRSASGNTIYF.

The gene calls are TRBV13 and TRBJ1-3, with 8 bases matching TRBD1. Germline V gene sequence: CDR1 PRHDT, CDR2 FYEKMQ (reference sequence). The V and J ends lost 3 bases and 8 bases, in that order; junction bases with no gene match: 6. This CDR3 has 14 residues. The DNA for the CDR3 is TGTGCCAGCAGCTTCGGGACAGGTAGAGACACCATATATTTT. Residues: CASSFGTGRDTIYF.

In its sample, this clone was seen a few times. Other DNA sequences in this specimen translate into the identical CDR3. The gene calls are TRBV5-1 and TRBJ1-1; D gene ambiguous. Trimming removed 0 bases at V and 1 base at J, with 4 bases between. The CDR3 runs 13 residues. The germline V gene encodes CDR1 SGHRS and CDR2 YFSETQ. CDR3 nucleotide sequence: TGCGCCAGCAGCTTGGCCGGGAACACTGAAGCTTTCTTT. Its translation: CASSLAGNTEAFF.

The rearrangement links TRBV18 to TRBJ1-2, with D unclear. Germline V gives CDR1 KGHSH, CDR2 LQKENI. Trimming removed 2 bases at V and 0 bases at J, with 4 bases between. This CDR3 region has 13 residues. This chain's CDR3 is CASSPTANYGYTF. The CDR3 nucleotides read TGTGCCAGCTCACCAACAGCTAACTATGGCTACACCTTC.